Presented here are 5 T cell receptor beta chains from one specimen sequenced in a study of blood T cell repertoires in COVID-19. TCRdb's copy holds only in-frame clones and misses some; the assay was immunoSEQ multiplex PCR. This table holds about 99,000 clones, roughly 90% found once. The sequenced sample consisted of peripheral blood. The receptor set was obtained from a woman of 80 years or more in a cohort sampled during active COVID-19.

This sequence joins TRBV14 and TRBJ2-7, with TRBD1 matching 9 bases. The CDR3 runs to 14 residues. From germline, CDR1 is SGHDN and CDR2 FVKESK. After removal of 10 bases from V and 5 bases from J, the junction contained 12 bases not matched to a gene. This CDR3 reads CATSDRGFYNEQYF. CDR3 DNA sequence: TGTGCCACCTCCGACAGGGGGTTTTACAACGAGCAGTACTTC.

The V call is TRBV6-6, the J call TRBJ1-1, with D maybe TRBD1 (6 bases). CDR1 is MNHNY and CDR2 is SVGAGI in the germline V gene (reference sequence). The germline V and J ends were trimmed by 2 bases and 3 bases, with 10 bases remaining between them. This CDR3 spans 14 amino acids. Written as DNA, the CDR3 is TGTGCCAGCAGTTACGGGGGCAGAGACACTGAAGCTTTCTTT. Residues: CASSYGGRDTEAFF.

The rearrangement uses TRBV11-2 and TRBJ1-1; 10 nucleotides align to TRBD1. The V segment lost 5 bases and the J segment 4 bases; nucleotides outside the gene matches: 16. Germline-derived CDR1 and CDR2 are SGHAT and FQNNGV. The CDR3 totals 18 residues. The CDR3, as DNA: TGTGCCAGCAGCCAATACGACGGGACAGGGGTACGGGGCACTGAAGCTTTCTTT. It encodes CASSQYDGTGVRGTEAFF.

The chain couples TRBV19 to TRBJ1-4, with a weak D call TRBD1 (6 bases). This CDR3 has 18 residues. Trimming pared 7 bases from V and 0 bases from J, leaving 21 bases between. Germline CDR1 reads LNHDA; CDR2 reads SQIVND (reference sequence). CDR3 loop: CASTPRRGDTSTNEKLFF. The CDR3, as DNA: TGTGCCAGTACCCCCCGGCGGGGGGACACTTCAACTAATGAAAAACTGTTTTTT. The entire variable domain, with the rest obtained from reference TRBV19 and TRBJ1-4, is as follows: DGGITQSPKYLFRKEGQNVTLSCEQNLNHDAMYWYRQDPGQGLRLIYYSQIVNDFQKGDIAEGYSVSREKKESFPLTVTSAQKNPTAFYLCASTPRRGDTSTNEKLFFGSGTQLSVL.

This chain joins TRBV27 and TRBJ2-7, with D tentatively TRBD2 (6 bases). Germline V CDR1 and CDR2: MNHEY, SMNVEV (reference sequence). V was cut by 3 bases and J by 4 bases, with 19 bases left in between. The length of the CDR3 is 16 residues. CDR3 sequence (DNA): TGTGCCAGCAGTTTCGGGGGTTCCGGCTCTCGTTACGAGCAGTACTTC. Protein sequence: CASSFGGSGSRYEQYF.